The 32 T cell receptor beta chains below were found in one sample sequenced in a study of T cell changes during pregnancy in multiple sclerosis. TCRdb's copy holds only in-frame clones and misses some; the assay was immunoSEQ multiplex PCR. The top ten hold 2.5% to 3.5% of the sample, which has approximately 100,000 clones, 91% seen once. Sequenced here: peripheral blood, sampled in the second trimester of pregnancy. The source of these receptors is a female donor with multiple sclerosis, enrolled in a pregnancy study.

Of note for this clone: The junction shows a germline mismatch at one end, possibly a read error. The chain couples TRBV7-7 to TRBJ1-5, with D perhaps TRBD1 (5 bases). CDR1 is SSHAT, CDR2 FNYEAQ, per germline (reference sequence). CDR3 length equals 14 residues. The CDR3 loop is CASSAPGGDQPQHF. The CDR3 region has the DNA TGTGCTAGCAGCGCCCCGGGGGGGGATCAGCCCCAGCATTTT.

The genes are TRBV19 and TRBJ1-3, with D uncertain. Germline CDR1 reads LNHDA; CDR2 reads SQIVND (reference sequence). The V and J ends lost 5 bases and 0 bases respectively, with 11 bases between them. The CDR3 runs to 15 residues. CDR3 in DNA: TGTGCCAGTAGTCCATACCCGAGCTCTGGAAACACCATATATTTT. Translated: CASSPYPSSGNTIYF.

This clone was seen only once. This chain joins TRBV6-5 and TRBJ1-2; 8 bases agree with TRBD1. Germline loops: CDR1 MNHEY, CDR2 SVGAGI. This CDR3 is 14 amino acids long. The junction had 8 bases not matched to a gene; V was cut back by 7 bases and J by 4 bases. The CDR3 spells CASKTGARGYGYTF. The CDR3 nucleotides are TGTGCCAGCAAGACAGGGGCCCGGGGCTATGGCTACACCTTC.

CDR3 sequence (DNA): TGTGCCAGCAGTTTGACAGGGTTAGATACGCAGTATTTT. Protein: CASSLTGLDTQYF. The V gene is TRBV27, the J gene TRBJ2-3; 7 bases are shared with TRBD1. The J segment lost 5 bases and the V segment lost 3 bases, leaving 2 bases of the junction unmatched. Per germline, CDR1 MNHEY and CDR2 SMNVEV (reference sequence). This CDR3 has 13 residues.

The CDR3 here is CASSLTGEGNTIYF. The DNA of the CDR3 is TGTGCCAGCAGCCTTACAGGGGAGGGAAACACCATATATTTT. J is TRBJ1-3 and V is TRBV5-6; 7 nucleotides match TRBD1. This CDR3 comprises 14 residues. J was trimmed by 4 bases and V by 4 bases; bases with no gene match: 5. Germline V gene sequence: CDR1 SGHDT, CDR2 YYEEEE.

This chain uses TRBV4-1 with TRBJ2-7; weak D call: TRBD1 (5 bases). Germline CDR1 MGHRA, CDR2 YSYEKL. Trimming shortened V by 1 base and J by 6 bases, and 13 bases separated the two germline ends. CDR3 length: 14 residues. CDR3 nucleotides: TGCGCCAGCAGCCAAGGGACAACATCTACCGAGCAGTACTTC. Protein: CASSQGTTSTEQYF.

The chain has TRBV27 and TRBJ2-3; a weak D match, TRBD2 (6 bases). CDR1 MNHEY and CDR2 SMNVEV come from the germline V gene (reference sequence). CDR3 length: 19 residues. V lost 4 bases and J lost 4, with 27 bases in between. CDR3 sequence reads: CASSYSTLVRRGGADTQYF. The CDR3 DNA reads TGTGCCAGCAGTTACAGCACGTTAGTCAGGCGCGGAGGGGCAGATACGCAGTATTTT.

This rearrangement joins TRBV5-1 to TRBJ2-2; 8 bases match TRBD2. Per the germline V gene, CDR1 is SGHRS and CDR2 is YFSETQ. V trimming: 4 bases; J trimming: 0 bases; junction bases outside the gene matches: 2. CDR3 size: 15 residues. The CDR3 DNA sequence: TGCGCCAGCAGCGAGGGACTAGCGAACACCGGGGAGCTGTTTTTT. Translating it yields CASSEGLANTGELFF. The whole variable domain, filled in from reference TRBV5-1 and TRBJ2-2, reads KAGVTQTPRYLIKTRGQQVTLSCSPISGHRSVSWYQQTPGQGLQFLFEYFSETQRNKGNFPGRFSGRQFSNSRSEMNVSTLELGDSALYLCASSEGLANTGELFFGEGSRLTVL.

The J gene is TRBJ2-4, the V gene TRBV28; D ambiguous. The CDR3 spans 16 residues. The germline CDR1 and CDR2 sequences are MDHEN and SYDVKM. V lost 6 bases to trimming and J lost 0 bases, with 15 bases between them. The CDR3 DNA reads as TGTGCCAGCAGCCCGGTTTTTCCCTTAGCCAAAAACATTCAGTACTTC. Residues: CASSPVFPLAKNIQYF.

The chain has TRBV6-5 and TRBJ2-1, with TRBD1 identical over 8 bases. Trimming took 8 bases from V and 0 from J; bases not matched to a gene: 3. Germline-derived CDR1 and CDR2 are MNHEY and SVGAGI. This CDR3 region has 14 residues. CDR3 protein: CASVDRGSYNEQFF. CDR3 coding DNA: TGTGCCAGCGTCGACAGGGGCTCCTACAATGAGCAGTTCTTC.

The rearrangement links TRBV28 to TRBJ1-5; 7 bases are shared with TRBD1. The CDR3 consists of 18 residues. Germline CDR1 and CDR2: MDHEN and SYDVKM. Unmatched junction bases numbered 13, after V lost 5 bases and J lost 0 bases. This CDR3 reads CASSPGGHSLYSNQPQHF. As DNA, the CDR3 is TGTGCCAGCAGTCCAGGGGGACACAGCCTCTATAGCAATCAGCCCCAGCATTTT.

The chain recombines TRBV2 with TRBJ2-2; D perhaps matches TRBD2 (6 bases). Germline assignment: CDR1 SNHLY and CDR2 FYNNEI. The CDR3 extends over 14 amino acids. V was pared by 8 bases and J by 1 base, with 11 bases between. The CDR3 reads CASAQAGNTGELFF. CDR3 coding DNA: TGTGCCAGCGCTCAAGCGGGGAACACCGGGGAGCTGTTTTTT. Full variable domain (rest looked up from reference TRBV2 and TRBJ2-2): EPEVTQTPSHQVTQMGQEVILRCVPISNHLYFYWYRQILGQKVEFLVSFYNNEISEKSEIFDDQFSVERPDGSNFTLKIRSTKLEDSAMYFCASAQAGNTGELFFGEGSRLTVL.

The rearrangement joins TRBV19 to TRBJ2-3; 8 bases line up with TRBD2. The CDR3 has 13 residues. Trimming at V came to 3 bases and at J to 6 bases, leaving 2 bases not matched to a gene. Germline loops: CDR1 LNHDA, CDR2 SQIVND (reference sequence). CDR3 sequence (DNA): TGTGCCAGTAGTATTATAGCGGGGGATACGCAGTATTTT. Its protein product is CASSIIAGDTQYF.

This clone was seen a few times. The chain joins TRBV30 to TRBJ2-2; 12 positions match TRBD1. Germline CDR1 reads GTSNPN; CDR2 reads SVGIG (reference sequence). CDR3 size: 16 residues. Trimming at V came to 2 bases and at J to 6 bases, leaving 7 bases not matched to a gene. The CDR3 protein is CAWSFRDRGRPGELFF. The CDR3 DNA reads as TGTGCCTGGAGTTTCCGGGACAGGGGGCGTCCCGGGGAGCTGTTTTTT. Together with reference TRBV30 and TRBJ2-2, the CDR3 gives the full variable domain: SQTIHQWPATLVQPVGSPLSLECTVEGTSNPNLYWYRQAAGRGLQLLFYSVGIGQISSEVPQNLSASRPQDRQFILSSKKLLLSDSGFYLCAWSFRDRGRPGELFFGEGSRLTVL.

This clone appeared a few times. This chain connects TRBV4-3 to TRBJ2-4; TRBD2 aligns across 7 bases. This CDR3 is built from 15 residues. Germline V gene sequence: CDR1 LGHNA, CDR2 YSLEER. The ends lost 0 bases at V and 8 bases at J; junction bases unmatched: 7. This chain's CDR3 is CASSQDVQGGDIQYF. In DNA, the CDR3 is TGCGCCAGCAGCCAAGATGTTCAGGGAGGGGACATTCAGTACTTC.

This clone occurred once. The chain has TRBV5-4 and TRBJ2-3; TRBD2 aligns across 11 bases. This CDR3 spans 15 amino acids. The V and J ends lost 1 base and 7 bases, in that order; junction bases with no gene match: 5. Germline V gene data show CDR1 as SGHNT and CDR2 as YYREEE (reference sequence). CDR3 nucleotides: TGTGCCAGCAGCTTGCTAGCGGGAGGTCGAAATACGCAGTATTTT. Translating it yields CASSLLAGGRNTQYF.

This CDR3 reads CASSGRLAGGGEQFF. CDR3 nucleotide sequence: TGTGCCAGCAGTGGTAGACTAGCGGGAGGGGGTGAGCAGTTCTTC. This rearrangement joins TRBV25-1 to TRBJ2-1; TRBD2 matches 14 bases. Germline V gives CDR1 MGHDK, CDR2 SYGVNS. The V and J ends lost 4 bases and 9 bases, in that order; junction bases with no gene match: 5. This CDR3 is 15 amino acids long.

The rearrangement joins TRBV9 to TRBJ1-3; D remains unclear. CDR1 and CDR2 (germline): SGDLS, YYNGEE. Trimming shortened V by 0 bases and J by 0 bases, and 16 bases separated the two germline ends. The CDR3 is 18 amino acids. The CDR3 coding sequence is TGTGCCAGCAGCGTAGTTCCCCCGGGGAGTGGCTCTGGAAACACCATATATTTT. Translating gives CASSVVPPGSGSGNTIYF.

This clone is a singleton in its sample. The chain joins TRBV7-2 to TRBJ2-5, with D hard to call. V was trimmed by 2 bases and J by 5 bases, leaving 6 bases between them. Germline loops: CDR1 SGHTA, CDR2 FQGNSA. The CDR3 is 12 residues long. The CDR3 region has the DNA TGTGCCAGCAGCTTACATCGGGAGACCCAGTACTTC. Amino acid sequence: CASSLHRETQYF.

The CDR3, as DNA: TGTGCCAGCAGTTATTACAGTGACTCTGGAAACACCATATATTTT. Translated: CASSYYSDSGNTIYF. This chain links TRBV6-5 with TRBJ1-3; D gene ambiguous. Trimming took off 3 bases at V and 0 bases at J, with 9 bases between the two ends. The germline V gene encodes CDR1 MNHEY and CDR2 SVGAGI. The length of the CDR3 is 15 residues.

The gene calls are TRBV10-3 and TRBJ1-1; D gene ambiguous. Trimming left V 5 bases short and J 11 bases short, with 18 bases between. The CDR3 spans 13 residues. CDR1 and CDR2 from the germline V gene are ENHRY and SYGVKD. The CDR3 DNA reads as TGTGCCATCAGTCCGGAGTCGTCGGAGGCCGCTTTCTTT. It yields the protein CAISPESSEAAFF.

This sequence joins TRBV5-6 and TRBJ1-2; no reliable D call. The germline CDR1 and CDR2 sequences are SGHDT and YYEEEE. V lost 4 bases and J lost 8, with 18 bases in between. The length of the CDR3 is 14 residues. CDR3 residues: CASSEELGGQGYTF. The CDR3 DNA sequence: TGTGCCAGCAGCGAAGAACTGGGAGGTCAGGGCTACACCTTC.

The chain links TRBV25-1 to TRBJ2-5; D call uncertain. V was pared by 6 bases and J by 5 bases, with 7 bases between. CDR1 is MGHDK, CDR2 SYGVNS, per germline. The CDR3 totals 11 residues. The CDR3 reads CASSLLETQYF. The CDR3 nucleotides read TGTGCCAGCAGCTTATTGGAGACCCAGTACTTC.

The gene calls are TRBV7-9 and TRBJ2-3; D is ambiguous. V was clipped by 4 bases and J by 0 bases, with 14 bases between them. CDR3 size: 16 residues. CDR1 is SEHNR, CDR2 FQNEAQ, per germline (reference sequence). The CDR3 spells CASSSVGFTSTDTQYF. CDR3 coding DNA: TGTGCCAGCAGCTCCGTCGGGTTTACTAGCACAGATACGCAGTATTTT.

V gene TRBV5-1 combines with J gene TRBJ2-3; D is unresolved. V was shortened by 1 base and J by 2 bases, with 8 bases between the two germline ends. The CDR3 runs 14 residues. The germline V gene has CDR1 SGHRS and CDR2 YFSETQ. The CDR3 here is CASSLMATTDTQYF. CDR3 DNA sequence: TGCGCCAGCAGCTTGATGGCAACCACAGATACGCAGTATTTT.

The rearrangement links TRBV5-1 to TRBJ2-5, with D unclear. The CDR3 loop spans 13 amino acids. Germline CDR1 SGHRS, CDR2 YFSETQ. Deletions cut 1 base from V and 4 bases from J, with 8 bases between. CDR3 region: CASSLLVRETQYF. The CDR3 DNA follows: TGCGCCAGCAGCTTGTTAGTGAGAGAGACCCAGTACTTC.

The rearrangement links TRBV28 to TRBJ2-1, with TRBD2 matching 11 bases. In germline, CDR1 is MDHEN, CDR2 SYDVKM. Unmatched junction bases numbered 10, after V lost 5 bases and J lost 1 base. CDR3 length equals 18 residues. CDR3 sequence (DNA): TGTGCCAGCAGTACTAGCGGGAGAGTGACGGTATCCTACAATGAGCAGTTCTTC. It translates to CASSTSGRVTVSYNEQFF. Supplemented by reference TRBV28 and TRBJ2-1, the full variable domain reads DVKVTQSSRYLVKRTGEKVFLECVQDMDHENMFWYRQDPGLGLRLIYFSYDVKMKEKGDIPEGYSVSREKKERFSLILESASTNQTSMYLCASSTSGRVTVSYNEQFFGPGTRLTVL.

The V call is TRBV7-8, the J call TRBJ2-3; 9 positions match TRBD2. The J segment lost 1 base and the V segment lost 0 bases, leaving 2 bases of the junction unmatched. The germline V gene encodes CDR1 SGHVS and CDR2 FQNEAQ. The CDR3 is 16 amino acids. The CDR3 DNA is TGTGCCAGCAGCTTAGCTCGGACTAGCGGCACAGATACGCAGTATTTT. Translating it yields CASSLARTSGTDTQYF.

V is TRBV5-1 and J is TRBJ1-2, with a weak D call TRBD1 (6 bases). The germline V gene encodes CDR1 SGHRS and CDR2 YFSETQ. This CDR3 region has 15 residues. Trimming removed 4 bases from V and 4 bases from J, with 17 bases in between. DNA for the CDR3: TGCGCCAGCAGCCAGGGGCAGGCCGGAGCCTATGGCTACACCTTC. This translates into CASSQGQAGAYGYTF.

The chain is built from TRBV5-1 and TRBJ1-3; D gene uncertain. V lost 6 bases and J 0 bases, leaving 4 bases between the germline ends. Germline V gene sequence: CDR1 SGHRS, CDR2 YFSETQ. The CDR3 is 12 amino acids. This CDR3 reads CASTGSGNTIYF. CDR3 nucleotides: TGCGCCAGCACCGGCTCTGGAAACACCATATATTTT.

The V gene is TRBV7-2, the J gene TRBJ2-4, with D perhaps TRBD1 (6 bases). Germline CDR1 and CDR2: SGHTA and FQGNSA. This CDR3 has 15 residues. The V end lost 5 bases, the J end lost 4 bases, and 15 bases lay between the germline ends. CDR3 in DNA: TGTGCCAGCAGCCTCCTTGGGCAGGGGAAAAACATTCAGTACTTC. Amino acid sequence: CASSLLGQGKNIQYF.

This chain connects TRBV28 to TRBJ2-7; 8 bases line up with TRBD1. This CDR3 comprises 14 residues. In germline, CDR1 is MDHEN, CDR2 SYDVKM. The V segment lost 5 bases and the J segment 6 bases; nucleotides outside the gene matches: 9. The DNA for the CDR3 is TGTGCCAGCAGTCCCACAGGGGGGCCAGGCGAGCAGTACTTC. Its protein product is CASSPTGGPGEQYF.